This TCR beta chain is drawn from a study of cytomegalovirus exposure and HLA in healthy donors. CDR1 is SGHRS, CDR2 YFSETQ, per germline. CDR3 length: 14 amino acids. Unmatched junction bases numbered 4, after V lost 4 bases and J lost 0 bases. PCR primers comprised 60 Vbeta and 13 Jbeta primers. TCRdb's table, derived via immunoSEQ multiplex PCR, lists solely in-frame clones and lacks some. The data hold roughly 200,000 clones, with 75% to 90% observed a single time. V is TRBV5-1 and J is TRBJ2-7, with 7 bases that match TRBD1. This sequence originates from a boy aged 2 to 10 in good health and CMV-seronegative. The sequencing input was PBMCs. As DNA, the CDR3 is TGCGCCAGCAGCCGGGACAGCAGCTCCTACGAGCAGTACTTC. It yields the protein CASSRDSSSYEQYF.